The rows below give T cell receptor beta chains drawn from one sample of a study of blood T cells in healthy people across ages. TCRdb independently ran MiXCR on the 5' RACE reads; one entry per CDR3 protein. The sample contains approximately 800,000 distinct CDR3 sequences, about 59% of which appear only once. The sequenced material came from blood. Receptors originate from a man aged 25-45 years in good health. Each CDR3 is given with its conserved first and last residue. The D gene is left open where the match is weak. Some rows mark clone size as missing; the rest say once, few, many or name a class of expanded clone.

V gene	clone size	D gene	J gene	CDR3 protein	CDR3 DNA
TRBV4-3	.	TRBD1	TRBJ2-1	CASSLRTGSRYNEQFF	TGCGCCAGCAGCCTTCGGACAGGATCCCGCTACAATGAGCAGTTCTTC
TRBV12-3/TRBV12-4	.	TRBD1	TRBJ2-5	CASRRGQGNEQYF	TGTGCCAGCAGACGCGGACAGGGGAATGAGCAGTACTTC
TRBV27	.	.	TRBJ1-2	CASSGLYAGTDYGYTF	TGTGCCAGCAGTGGACTTTATGCCGGGACTGACTATGGCTACACCTTC
TRBV11-1	few	.	TRBJ1-6	CASSRLARDNSPLHF	TGTGCCAGCAGCCGTCTTGCCAGGGATAATTCACCCCTCCACTTT
TRBV5-6	few	.	TRBJ1-5	CASSFMVSNQPQHF	TGTGCCAGCAGCTTCATGGTTAGCAATCAGCCCCAGCATTTT
TRBV6-5	.	.	TRBJ2-7	CASQQLQGSSREQYF	TGTGCCAGCCAACAGCTGCAGGGTTCATCAAGGGAGCAGTACTTC
TRBV4-3	.	TRBD1	TRBJ2-7	CASSQGAAGGNYEQYF	TGCGCCAGCAGCCAAGGTGCGGCAGGGGGAAACTACGAGCAGTACTTC
TRBV30	.	.	TRBJ1-4	CAWSVSGSEKLFF	TGTGCCTGGAGTGTATCGGGCAGTGAAAAACTGTTTTTT
TRBV9	.	.	TRBJ2-5	CASSVVGQSEETQYF	TGTGCCAGCAGCGTAGTTGGACAGTCGGAAGAGACCCAGTACTTC
TRBV3-1	.	.	TRBJ1-2	CASSQDEGVRGYTF	TGTGCCAGCAGCCAAGATGAGGGAGTACGTGGCTACACCTTC
TRBV10-3	.	TRBD1	TRBJ2-1	CAISDPTRTGAYNEQFF	TGTGCCATCAGTGACCCTACCCGGACAGGGGCCTACAATGAGCAGTTCTTC
TRBV27	.	TRBD2	TRBJ2-1	CASSLTGGHNEQFF	TGTGCCAGCAGTTTAACGGGGGGTCACAATGAGCAGTTCTTC
TRBV27	.	.	TRBJ2-2	CASSPGFYTGELFF	TGTGCCAGCAGTCCCGGATTCTACACCGGGGAGCTGTTTTTT
TRBV7-2	many	.	TRBJ2-3	CASSLNGVGDTQYF	TGTGCCAGCAGCTTAAACGGGGTCGGGGATACGCAGTATTTT
TRBV29-1	few	.	TRBJ1-6	CSLRVLFSPLHF	TGCAGCCTTAGGGTCCTTTTTTCACCCCTCCACTTT
TRBV5-1	few	.	TRBJ2-3	CASSPGGYTDTQYF	TGCGCCAGCAGCCCCGGGGGCTACACAGATACGCAGTATTTT
TRBV4-2	.	.	TRBJ1-2	CASSQGLALHGYTF	TGTGCCAGCAGCCAAGGTTTGGCACTCCATGGCTACACCTTC
TRBV7-9	.	.	TRBJ2-7	CASSFYGADEQYF	TGTGCCAGCAGCTTTTATGGGGCCGATGAGCAGTACTTC
TRBV12-3/TRBV12-4	few	.	TRBJ2-1	CASSLRAGGGQFF	TGTGCCAGCAGTCTCCGTGCCGGCGGTGGGCAGTTCTTC
TRBV29-1	once	.	TRBJ1-2	CTAWNHYGYTF	TGCACCGCTTGGAACCACTATGGCTACACCTTC
TRBV5-1	few	.	TRBJ2-5	CASSLGLRAGVETQYF	TGCGCCAGCAGCTTGGGATTGAGGGCTGGCGTCGAGACCCAGTACTTC
TRBV7-2	many	.	TRBJ2-7	CASSRDSYSYEQYF	TGTGCCAGCAGCCGGGACTCCTACTCCTACGAGCAGTACTTC
TRBV5-6	.	.	TRBJ1-6	CASSSVNSPLHF	TGTGCCAGCAGTTCAGTGAATTCACCCCTCCACTTT
TRBV9	few	.	TRBJ2-7	CASSVGGGTYEQYF	TGTGCCAGCAGCGTAGGAGGGGGAACCTACGAGCAGTACTTC
TRBV11-1	.	.	TRBJ1-1	CASSLMSWNTEAFF	TGTGCCAGCAGCTTGATGAGTTGGAACACTGAAGCTTTCTTT
TRBV7-9	.	.	TRBJ1-2	CASSFQARNYGYTF	TGTGCCAGCAGCTTCCAAGCGAGAAACTATGGCTACACCTTC
TRBV3-1	.	TRBD2	TRBJ2-2	CASSQTSGRNTGELFF	TGTGCCAGCAGCCAAACTAGCGGGAGAAACACCGGGGAGCTGTTTTTT
TRBV5-5	.	TRBD2	TRBJ2-7	CASSLLELAGANSYEQYF	TGTGCCAGCAGCTTGTTGGAACTAGCGGGGGCTAACTCCTACGAGCAGTACTTC
TRBV6-5	few	.	TRBJ1-5	CASSRTPSNQPQHF	TGTGCCAGCAGTCGGACACCTAGCAATCAGCCCCAGCATTTT
TRBV7-2	.	TRBD1	TRBJ1-5	CASSLAQGGPWQPQHF	TGTGCCAGCAGCTTAGCGCAGGGGGGACCTTGGCAGCCCCAGCATTTT
TRBV7-2	once	TRBD1	TRBJ1-2	CASSGGQGSNYGYTF	TGTGCCAGCAGCGGGGGACAGGGTTCTAACTATGGCTACACCTTC
TRBV7-9	few	.	TRBJ1-4	CASSLPGSEKLFF	TGTGCCAGCAGCTTGCCAGGTAGTGAAAAACTGTTTTTT
TRBV2	few	TRBD2	TRBJ2-3	CASRASGIDTQYF	TGTGCCAGCAGGGCTAGCGGGATCGATACGCAGTATTTT
TRBV5-4	.	TRBD1	TRBJ2-7	CASSFGGQGASSYEQYF	TGTGCCAGCAGCTTTGGGGGACAGGGGGCTTCCTCCTACGAGCAGTACTTC
TRBV9	once	.	TRBJ1-4	CASSVGDRLNEKLFF	TGTGCCAGCAGCGTAGGAGACAGGTTGAATGAAAAACTGTTTTTT
TRBV10-3	.	.	TRBJ2-3	CAIKAGVGSTDTQYF	TGTGCCATCAAGGCAGGCGTCGGGAGCACAGATACGCAGTATTTT
TRBV20-1	.	.	TRBJ1-5	CSARRSGLKNQPQHF	TGCAGTGCTAGGAGGTCGGGACTCAAGAATCAGCCCCAGCATTTT
TRBV7-9	once	TRBD1	TRBJ1-2	CASSPGQLRYGYTF	TGTGCCAGCAGCCCGGGACAGCTTCGGTATGGCTACACCTTC
TRBV7-9	once	.	TRBJ1-2	CASHPPGTRESYGYTF	TGTGCCAGCCACCCGCCCGGTACCCGAGAGAGTTATGGCTACACCTTC
TRBV6-5	.	.	TRBJ2-6	CASSSQTDSGANVLTF	TGTGCCAGCAGTTCCCAGACAGACTCTGGGGCCAACGTCCTGACTTTC
TRBV9	.	.	TRBJ1-1	CASSHDGPTEAFF	TGTGCCAGCAGCCACGATGGACCAACTGAAGCTTTCTTT
TRBV7-2	few	.	TRBJ1-1	CASSLNGGGTEAFF	TGTGCCAGCAGCTTAAATGGGGGCGGCACTGAAGCTTTCTTT
TRBV2	.	.	TRBJ1-2	CASTTQGYAYGYTF	TGTGCCAGCACCACACAGGGTTATGCGTATGGCTACACCTTC
TRBV27	.	.	TRBJ1-4	CASSLAAFATNEKLFF	TGTGCCAGCAGTTTAGCTGCCTTTGCAACTAATGAAAAACTGTTTTTT
TRBV2	few	.	TRBJ2-7	CASRPQGSSYEQYF	TGTGCCAGCAGACCACAGGGCAGCTCCTACGAGCAGTACTTC
TRBV7-3	many	.	TRBJ2-5	CASSYRGSGEETQYF	TGTGCCAGCAGCTATAGGGGATCGGGGGAAGAGACCCAGTACTTC
TRBV4-3	.	.	TRBJ1-2	CASSQEGAGYYGYTF	TGCGCCAGCAGCCAAGAGGGTGCGGGGTACTATGGCTACACCTTC
TRBV4-3	.	.	TRBJ1-6	CASNQASLGPLHF	TGCGCCAGCAACCAAGCCTCCCTGGGACCCCTCCACTTT
TRBV29-1	.	.	TRBJ2-2	CSVGRATGELFF	TGCAGCGTTGGCAGGGCGACCGGGGAGCTGTTTTTT
TRBV7-3	.	.	TRBJ1-1	CASSLTDRGTEAFF	TGTGCCAGCAGCTTGACAGACAGAGGCACTGAAGCTTTCTTT